The 18 T cell receptor beta chains listed next were all sequenced from one sample in a study of blood T cell repertoires in COVID-19. Generated by immunoSEQ multiplex PCR, the TCRdb table keeps only in-frame clones and is missing some. The profile shows approximately 130,000 clones, roughly 79% of them singletons. Sequenced input: peripheral blood. These receptors were obtained from a human donor in a cohort sampled during active COVID-19.

The sample holds one count of this clone. The chain is built from TRBV7-3 and TRBJ2-1; D gene unclear. CDR3 size: 13 residues. Germline assignment: CDR1 SGHTA and CDR2 FQGTGA. Trimming pared 5 bases from V and 7 bases from J, leaving 12 bases between. The CDR3 coding sequence is TGTGCCAGCAGCCCTAGTCTCGGAAATGAGCAGTTCTTC. The encoded protein is CASSPSLGNEQFF.

The chain recombines TRBV7-2 with TRBJ1-2, with 9 bases identical to TRBD1. There are 15 residues in the CDR3. Germline values: CDR1 SGHTA, CDR2 FQGNSA. The ends lost 5 bases at V and 4 bases at J; junction bases unmatched: 8. The CDR3 nucleotides are TGTGCCAGCAGCCCCGGTACGACAGGGGGCTATGGCTACACCTTC. Its protein is CASSPGTTGGYGYTF.

V usage is TRBV5-1 and J usage is TRBJ2-3; TRBD2 agrees at 7 bases. Germline-derived CDR1 and CDR2 are SGHRS and YFSETQ. The CDR3 loop spans 14 amino acids. J gave up 0 bases and V 4 bases, and 2 bases lay outside the gene matches. CDR3 sequence: CASSRDYSTDTQYF. Here the CDR3 DNA reads TGCGCCAGCAGCCGGGACTATAGCACAGATACGCAGTATTTT.

This chain connects TRBV28 to TRBJ2-1, with 11 bases aligning to TRBD2. Trimming at V came to 1 base and at J to 7 bases, leaving 3 bases not matched to a gene. The CDR3 is 15 amino acids. Germline CDR1 and CDR2: MDHEN and SYDVKM. CDR3 residues: CASSLFSGRANEQFF. CDR3 DNA: TGTGCCAGCAGTTTATTTAGCGGGAGGGCAAATGAGCAGTTCTTC.

V usage is TRBV20-1 and J usage is TRBJ2-7; D not certain. In germline, CDR1 is DFQATT, CDR2 SNEGSKA (reference sequence). Trimming left V 3 bases short and J 3 bases short, with 15 bases between. The CDR3 totals 14 residues. The CDR3 loop is CSASQLHFNYEQYF. The DNA for the CDR3 is TGCAGTGCTAGTCAACTCCACTTTAACTACGAGCAGTACTTC.

This sequence joins TRBV5-5 and TRBJ1-5, with 8 bases fitting TRBD1. The trim removed 0 bases at V and 5 bases at J, leaving 4 bases unmatched. Per the germline V gene, CDR1 is SGHKS and CDR2 is YYEKEE (reference sequence). This CDR3 spans 15 amino acids. The CDR3 DNA sequence: TGTGCCAGCAGCTTGGGGACAGGGCTTGATCAGCCCCAGCATTTT. Its translation: CASSLGTGLDQPQHF.

This clone occurred once. The chain couples TRBV28 to TRBJ2-6; 10 positions agree with TRBD1. V lost 6 bases, J lost 4 bases, and 18 bases stayed unmatched. The germline gives CDR1 MDHEN, CDR2 SYDVKM. The CDR3 is made up of 20 amino acids. The DNA for the CDR3 is TGTGCCAGCAGCCCTGGTCACATGGGGACAGGGGCGTTCGGGGCCAACGTCCTGACTTTC. It yields the protein CASSPGHMGTGAFGANVLTF.

This chain connects TRBV20-1 to TRBJ1-1, with D unclear. The CDR3 contains 11 residues. Germline CDR1 is DFQATT and CDR2 is SNEGSKA (reference sequence). Trimming took 6 bases from V and 2 from J, leaving 7 bases between them. The DNA for the CDR3 is TGCAGTGCCTCCTTAAACACTGAAGCTTTCTTT. Amino acid sequence: CSASLNTEAFF.

The rearrangement uses TRBV6-1 and TRBJ1-3; D may be TRBD1 (6 bases). Germline V CDR1 and CDR2: MNHNS, SASEGT. V was cut by 3 bases and J by 5 bases, with 14 bases left in between. The CDR3 covers 15 residues. CDR3 sequence (DNA): TGTGCCAGCAGTGAGTACAGGGTATCGCGAAACACCATATATTTT. Translated, it gives CASSEYRVSRNTIYF.

This clone has only a few counts. The rearrangement links TRBV5-1 to TRBJ1-3; 7 nucleotides align to TRBD1. Per germline, CDR1 SGHRS and CDR2 YFSETQ. The CDR3 runs 19 residues. Trimming at V came to 3 bases and at J to 2 bases, leaving 17 bases not matched to a gene. The CDR3: CASSSKPGQARSPGNTIYF. CDR3 nucleotide sequence: TGCGCCAGCAGCTCAAAACCTGGACAGGCGAGGTCGCCTGGAAACACCATATATTTT.

The CDR3: CASRNQGSYGYTF. CDR3 coding DNA: TGTGCCAGCAGGAACCAGGGCTCCTATGGCTACACCTTC. The V gene is TRBV12-3 or TRBV12-4, the J gene TRBJ1-2; D is possibly TRBD1 (5 bases). V was trimmed by 6 bases and J by 4 bases, leaving 12 bases between them. CDR3 length equals 13 residues.

The chain carries TRBV11-3 and TRBJ2-2, with D unclear. This CDR3 has 15 amino acids. In germline, CDR1 is SGHNT, CDR2 YENEEA. Between the trimmed V and J ends, which lost 1 base and 7 bases, there was a span of 13 bases. The CDR3 DNA reads TGTGCCAGCAGCTTAGGACTCCGAGACGGCGGGGAGCTGTTTTTT. It yields the protein CASSLGLRDGGELFF.

The chain employs TRBV6-5 and TRBJ1-5, with TRBD1 matching 8 bases. CDR1 is MNHEY and CDR2 is SVGAGI in the germline V gene. The CDR3 extends over 15 amino acids. J was trimmed by 1 base and V by 6 bases; bases with no gene match: 5. For the CDR3, the DNA is TGTGCCAGCAGACAAACAGGGGGAAGCAATCAGCCCCAGCATTTT. Protein product: CASRQTGGSNQPQHF.

The chain carries TRBV7-2 and TRBJ2-7; 9 positions match TRBD1. This CDR3 has 15 residues. After removal of 1 base from V and 9 bases from J, the junction contained 10 bases not matched to a gene. Germline lookup yields CDR1 SGHTA and CDR2 FQGNSA. As DNA, the CDR3 is TGTGCCAGCAGCTTAGGTTACGGGGGACAGGGATTGCAGTACTTC. Translating it yields CASSLGYGGQGLQYF.

The rearrangement links TRBV6-1 to TRBJ1-5; 7 nucleotides line up with TRBD1. Germline V lookup: CDR1 MNHNS, CDR2 SASEGT. V gave up 3 bases and J gave up 7 bases; unmatched junction bases: 6. The CDR3 has 14 amino acids. This chain's CDR3 is CASSDNRGGQPQHF. The CDR3 coding sequence is TGTGCCAGCAGTGACAACAGGGGTGGGCAGCCCCAGCATTTT.

The chain couples TRBV7-6 to TRBJ1-2; 8 bases line up with TRBD1. This CDR3 is 15 amino acids long. The J segment lost 10 bases and the V segment lost 2 bases, leaving 12 bases of the junction unmatched. CDR1 is SGHVS and CDR2 is FNYEAQ in the germline V gene. The CDR3 DNA reads TGTGCCAGCAGCTTACCCGGACAGGGCGGGCTCATCTACACCTTC. Translated: CASSLPGQGGLIYTF.

CDR3 sequence reads: CASSLERREKLFF. CDR3 nucleotides: TGCGCCAGCAGCTTGGAACGGCGGGAAAAACTGTTTTTT. The chain recombines TRBV5-1 with TRBJ1-4; the D is unclear. From germline, CDR1 is SGHRS and CDR2 YFSETQ. The CDR3 contains 13 residues. V lost 0 bases, J lost 8 bases, and 8 bases lay in between.

The chain uses TRBV25-1 and TRBJ1-2; D is ambiguous. Germline V gene lookup returns CDR1 MGHDK and CDR2 SYGVNS. The CDR3 length is 12 residues. Trimming pared 4 bases from V and 4 bases from J, leaving 7 bases between. The CDR3, as DNA: TGTGCCAGCAGTGGCTACTTCTATGGCTACACCTTC. This encodes CASSGYFYGYTF.